This TCR beta chain was captured by sequencing in a study of PD-1 blockade in classical Hodgkin lymphoma. Study-wide points: No one has yet defined what causes the repertoire differences, which may be disease activity or prior therapy. Newly diagnosed patients were said to have less baseline TCR diversity than healthy donors did.

Concerning this clone itself: Its target is not known.

The method was immunoSEQ multiplex PCR; TCRdb's version includes in-frame clones alone and lacks a portion of them. Altogether tens of thousands of clones are present, 90% to 95% being singletons, with the ten largest covering roughly 2.5%. Germline V gene sequence: CDR1 LNHNV, CDR2 YYDKDF (reference sequence). This CDR3 is 14 amino acids long. V shed 5 bases and J shed 4 bases, with 14 bases lying between them. Described time point: newly diagnosed, previously untreated cHL patient sample. Newly diagnosed, untreated classical Hodgkin lymphoma PBMCs provided comparison. The chain is built from TRBV15 and TRBJ2-5; D ambiguous. The clonotype originates from a human donor with classical Hodgkin lymphoma. The sample was peripheral blood mononuclear cells (PBMCs). The CDR3 region is CATSSRRVGETQYF. The CDR3 DNA sequence: TGTGCCACCAGCTCTCGTCGTGTGGGAGAGACCCAGTACTTC.